These T cell receptor beta chains were read from a single sample in a study of shared clonotypes between healthy human individuals. Libraries were prepared by immunoSEQ multiplex PCR; TCRdb keeps only in-frame clonotypes and omits some of them. The sample yields about 1.5 million clones, 98% seen once. The sequenced sample was naive CD4+ T cells sorted from blood. The source is a man aged 30 to 45 in good health. The CDR3 runs from the conserved cysteine through the conserved F or W. D genes are given only for firm matches. Size is stated for part of the rows, as once, few or many counts, or as a class when the clone is expanded.

TRBJ1-4,.,TRBV20-1,.,TGCAGTGCCAAGTACGGCCCCGAACCGTTTTTT,CSAKYGPEPFF
TRBJ2-3,TRBD2,TRBV9,.,TGTGCCAGCAGCCCGGGACTAGCGGGAGGACGGGGGAGCACAGATACGCAGTATTTT,CASSPGLAGGRGSTDTQYF
TRBJ2-2,.,TRBV14,.,TGTGCCAGCAGCAGGGAGATCGACACCGGGGAGCTGTTTTTT,CASSREIDTGELFF
TRBJ2-7,.,TRBV30,.,TGTGCCTGGAGTGCGGGACCCTACGAGCAGTACTTC,CAWSAGPYEQYF
TRBJ2-3,.,TRBV5-1,.,TGCGCCAGCAGCTTCCATGACAGTTACACAGATACGCAGTATTTT,CASSFHDSYTDTQYF
TRBJ2-1,.,TRBV4-3,.,TGCGCCAGCAGCCAAGATCTTGCTAGCTGGGGTGAGCAGTTCTTC,CASSQDLASWGEQFF
TRBJ1-5,TRBD1,TRBV28,.,TGTGCCAGCAGTGGAAGACAGGGGACTAGCAATCAGCCCCAGCATTTT,CASSGRQGTSNQPQHF
TRBJ2-1,TRBD2,TRBV11-2,.,TGTGCCAGCAGCTCCCACGACGGACTAGCGGTATACAATGAGCAGTTCTTC,CASSSHDGLAVYNEQFF
TRBJ2-7,.,TRBV7-7,once,TGTGCTAGCAGCCAGGGGAGGGGCGGCGTCGCCGAGCAGTACTTC,CASSQGRGGVAEQYF
TRBJ1-3,.,TRBV5-1,.,TGCGCCAGCAGCTTGGTCCCCCCGTTATACTCTGGAAACACCATATATTTT,CASSLVPPLYSGNTIYF